The clone carrying this T cell receptor (beta chain) has more than one count but fewer than ten. 5'RACE primed at constant segments yielded TCR alpha and TCR beta cDNA libraries bearing sample barcodes and UMIs. TCRdb called the 5' RACE reads again in MiXCR, with one record for every CDR3 protein. The repertoire has about 190,000 distinct CDR3 sequences, under 12% of them found once; the top ten carry under 3.5%. The data stem from a study of T-cell memory formation after mild COVID-19. The CDR3 is 16 residues long. Trimming removed 0 bases from V and 3 bases from J; junction bases left unmatched: 5. Per the germline V gene, CDR1 is DFQATT and CDR2 is SNEGSKA (reference sequence).

Material for sequencing was PBMCs or a T cell subset sorted from them (not recorded which). The sequence was collected from a man aged 18 to 29 who had mild COVID-19 (a few samples of this study predate the infection). Cell type and time point are not known. This chain joins TRBV20-1 and TRBJ2-7; 13 bases fit TRBD2. CDR3 coding DNA: TGCAGTGCTAGAGATCTGCGACTAGCGGGGGGCTACGAGCAGTACTTC. This encodes CSARDLRLAGGYEQYF.